This is a list of T cell receptor beta chains from one sample in a study of blood T cell repertoires in COVID-19. Repertoires were generated with immunoSEQ multiplex PCR, while TCRdb's copy carries only in-frame clones and drops some. In the table there are 150,000 to 200,000 clones, over 75% of which are singletons. What was sequenced was peripheral blood. These receptors were taken from a man aged 60-69 years with active or convalescent COVID-19. Each CDR3 is given with its conserved first and last residue. A D gene is named only where the DNA matches it firmly. Size values are once, few and many counts, or a class for expanded clones, and some rows have none.

j_call	v_call	d_call	clone_size	cdr3_aa	cdr3_nt
TRBJ1-4	TRBV28	TRBD1	once	CASSPHTGGNEKLFF	TGTGCCAGCAGCCCCCACACAGGGGGTAATGAAAAACTGTTTTTT
TRBJ2-3	TRBV18	-	once	CASSLDYSTDTQYF	TGTGCCAGCTCACTTGACTACAGCACAGATACGCAGTATTTT
TRBJ2-2	TRBV5-1	TRBD2	-	CASSLASGEAGELFF	TGCGCCAGCAGCTTGGCTAGCGGGGAGGCCGGGGAGCTGTTTTTT
TRBJ1-1	TRBV2	-	-	CATNRDMNTEAFF	TGTGCCACGAACAGGGACATGAACACTGAAGCTTTCTTT
TRBJ1-1	TRBV3-1/TRBV3-2	TRBD1	-	CASSQDATGAWTEAFF	TGTGCCAGCAGCCAAGACGCAACAGGGGCTTGGACTGAAGCTTTCTTT
TRBJ2-5	TRBV5-1	-	once	CASSTQGRTKETQYF	TGCGCCAGCAGCACACAGGGTAGGACGAAAGAGACCCAGTACTTC
TRBJ1-2	TRBV6-5	TRBD1	-	CASSYLGQGITYGYTF	TGTGCCAGCAGTTACCTCGGACAGGGGATCACCTACGGCTACACCTTC
TRBJ2-7	TRBV6-5	-	-	CASSTGYEQYF	TGTGCCAGCAGTACCGGCTACGAGCAGTACTTC
TRBJ1-4	TRBV28	TRBD1	-	CASSTGTGGEKLFF	TGTGCCAGCAGTACCGGGACAGGGGGTGAAAAACTGTTTTTT
TRBJ2-1	TRBV4-2	TRBD2	-	CASSQTSGSVNEQFF	TGTGCCAGCAGCCAAACTAGCGGGAGTGTCAATGAGCAGTTCTTC
TRBJ2-3	TRBV10-3	TRBD2	-	CAISLSRLAGGREDTQYF	TGTGCCATCAGTCTCTCACGACTAGCGGGGGGCCGTGAAGATACGCAGTATTTT
TRBJ2-1	TRBV25-1	-	once	CASSDGSVHYNEQFF	TGTGCCAGCAGTGACGGGTCCGTGCACTACAATGAGCAGTTCTTC
TRBJ1-2	TRBV10-1	TRBD1	-	CASSPQGGAGYTF	TGCGCCAGCAGCCCTCAGGGGGGAGCTGGCTACACCTTC
TRBJ1-4	TRBV5-1	TRBD1	-	CASKSQGADNEKLFF	TGCGCCAGCAAATCACAGGGGGCAGATAATGAAAAACTGTTTTTT
TRBJ2-7	TRBV28	TRBD1	-	CASNAQNRGHYEQYF	TGTGCCAGCAATGCCCAGAACAGGGGGCATTACGAGCAGTACTTC
TRBJ1-1	TRBV27	-	-	CASSLAGVNTEAFF	TGTGCCAGCAGCCTAGCGGGGGTTAACACTGAAGCTTTCTTT